These 26 T cell receptor beta chains came from one sample sequenced in a study of identifying expanded T cells in peripheral blood. This table comes from immunoSEQ multiplex PCR, and its TCRdb copy is limited to in-frame clones, with some not included. The repertoire includes about 85,000 clones, around 90% of them detected once, and around 20% sits in the top ten. Sequencing was performed on blood. All receptors derive from a person aged 18-70 years in good health.

This clone was observed once. The chain uses TRBV7-6 and TRBJ2-5; 7 bases line up with TRBD1. Germline V gene data show CDR1 as SGHVS and CDR2 as FNYEAQ. The CDR3 length is 15 residues. The V segment lost 5 bases and the J segment 7 bases; nucleotides outside the gene matches: 13. As DNA, the CDR3 is TGTGCCAGCAGCCACAGGGGAACGGGAATTGGGACCCAGTACTTC. As protein: CASSHRGTGIGTQYF.

The CDR3 DNA is TGTGCCAGCAGTCTCCCGGGGACTATCTACAATGAGCAGTTCTTC. Translating it yields CASSLPGTIYNEQFF. V is TRBV7-9 and J is TRBJ2-1; TRBD2 aligns across 7 bases. Trimming cost V 6 bases and J 3 bases; bases outside gene matches: 8. Germline CDR1 and CDR2: SEHNR and FQNEAQ (reference sequence). The CDR3 runs 15 residues.

The V gene is TRBV6-5, the J gene TRBJ1-6; 8 bases agree with TRBD1. Germline CDR1 MNHEY, CDR2 SVGAGI. J was trimmed by 6 bases and V by 6 bases; bases with no gene match: 7. This CDR3 has 15 amino acids. The CDR3 loop reads CASRPRTGSNSPLHF. DNA for the CDR3: TGTGCCAGCAGACCCCGGACAGGGTCTAATTCACCCCTCCACTTT.

V usage is TRBV5-1 and J usage is TRBJ1-2, with TRBD1 matching 10 bases. In germline, CDR1 is SGHRS, CDR2 YFSETQ. Trimming removed 4 bases from V and 5 bases from J; junction bases left unmatched: 2. CDR3 length: 13 amino acids. The CDR3 loop is CASSQGQGYGYTF. The CDR3 bases are TGCGCCAGCAGCCAGGGACAGGGGTATGGCTACACCTTC.

The chain employs TRBV7-8 and TRBJ2-5, with D possibly matching TRBD1 (5 bases). The CDR3 contains 16 residues. Germline loops: CDR1 SGHVS, CDR2 FQNEAQ. The ends were cut back, 4 bases at V and 0 bases at J, with 15 bases in the middle. In DNA, the CDR3 is TGTGCCAGCAGCTCGAAGGATGGGGCGTACCAAGAGACCCAGTACTTC. Its protein is CASSSKDGAYQETQYF.

This chain joins TRBV27 and TRBJ1-4; D might be TRBD1 (5 bases). Looked up from germline, CDR1 is MNHEY and CDR2 is SMNVEV (reference sequence). The length of the CDR3 is 17 residues. Trimming stripped 11 bases from V and 0 bases from J, with 22 bases between. The DNA for the CDR3 is TGTGCCGGCCCACGAAGCGAGAGAGGGGCAACTAATGAAAAACTGTTTTTT. It codes for CAGPRSERGATNEKLFF.

The V gene is TRBV6-4, the J gene TRBJ2-1, with 15 bases identical to TRBD2. The V gene end was trimmed by 5 bases and the J gene end by 0 bases; junction bases not matched to a gene: 11. The germline gives CDR1 MRHNA, CDR2 SNTAGT. The CDR3 covers 20 residues. The CDR3 region has the DNA TGTGCCAGCAGTACTGGACTAGCGGGGGGGCTTAAGAGCTCCTACAATGAGCAGTTCTTC. It encodes CASSTGLAGGLKSSYNEQFF.

The chain joins TRBV19 to TRBJ1-1; 9 nucleotides match TRBD1. The V and J ends lost 6 bases and 6 bases, in that order; junction bases with no gene match: 17. The CDR3 runs 17 residues. Germline V lookup: CDR1 LNHDA, CDR2 SQIVND (reference sequence). The CDR3 DNA reads TGTGCCAGTAGACCTACAGGGGGCGCCGGGGTAAGGGCTGAAGCTTTCTTT. Amino acid sequence: CASRPTGGAGVRAEAFF.

The V and J genes are TRBV18 and TRBJ2-7; TRBD1 might be the D (5 bases). With 3 bases removed from V and 9 bases from J, the gap between germline ends came to 21 bases. CDR3 length: 15 amino acids. CDR1 and CDR2 from the germline V gene are KGHSH and LQKENI. CDR3 in amino acids: CASSPGRESFTRQYF. The CDR3 coding sequence is TGTGCCAGCTCACCGGGCAGGGAAAGCTTTACGAGGCAGTACTTC. The full variable domain, in which reference TRBV18 and TRBJ2-7 provide the parts outside the CDR3, is NAGVMQNPRHLVRRRGQEARLRCSPMKGHSHVYWYRQLPEEGLKFMVYLQKENIIDESGMPKERFSAEFPKEGPSILRIQQVVRGDSAAYFCASSPGRESFTRQYFGPGTRLTVT.

The chain recombines TRBV7-9 with TRBJ1-6, with D perhaps TRBD1 (5 bases). V was trimmed by 4 bases and J by 0 bases, leaving 10 bases between them. The V gene's germline CDR1 is SEHNR and CDR2 FQNEAQ (reference sequence). The CDR3 totals 16 residues. CDR3: CASSSGKPSYNSPLHF. For the CDR3, the DNA is TGTGCCAGCAGCTCAGGGAAACCCTCCTATAATTCACCCCTCCACTTT.

The chain uses TRBV27 and TRBJ1-6; D perhaps matches TRBD1 (5 bases). The CDR3 totals 13 residues. V was cut by 8 bases and J by 6 bases, with 11 bases left in between. Germline loops: CDR1 MNHEY, CDR2 SMNVEV (reference sequence). The CDR3 DNA is TGTGCCAGCGGGGGTTTCCCTAATTCACCCCTCCACTTT. Protein: CASGGFPNSPLHF.

The J gene is TRBJ1-2, the V gene TRBV7-2, with 9 bases lining up with TRBD1. The V gene's germline CDR1 is SGHTA and CDR2 FQGNSA. J gave up 5 bases and V 3 bases, and 4 bases lay outside the gene matches. This CDR3 has 14 residues. The CDR3 sequence: CASSFDRGAYGYTF. CDR3 DNA sequence: TGTGCCAGCAGCTTTGACAGGGGGGCTTATGGCTACACCTTC.

This clone is a singleton in its sample. This CDR3 is CASRAGGYNEQFF. As DNA, the CDR3 is TGTGCCAGCAGAGCAGGGGGGTACAATGAGCAGTTCTTC. The V gene is TRBV27, the J gene TRBJ2-1, with TRBD1 as a possible D gene (7 bases). Trimming stripped 6 bases from V and 4 bases from J, with 10 bases between. The CDR3 consists of 13 residues. Germline V gene sequence: CDR1 MNHEY, CDR2 SMNVEV (reference sequence).

The chain carries TRBV5-4 and TRBJ1-1; 9 positions match TRBD1. Germline V gives CDR1 SGHNT, CDR2 YYREEE (reference sequence). Unmatched junction bases numbered 4, after V lost 2 bases and J lost 2 bases. This CDR3 contains 15 residues. CDR3 bases: TGTGCCAGCAGCTTTGACAGGGGGTTCAACACTGAAGCTTTCTTT. Its protein is CASSFDRGFNTEAFF.

This clone was counted once. The CDR3 reads CASSAQAFSGNTIYF. CDR3 nucleotides: TGTGCCAGCAGCGCACAGGCTTTCTCTGGAAACACCATATATTTT. This sequence joins TRBV7-2 and TRBJ1-3; weak D call: TRBD1 (5 bases). Germline V lookup: CDR1 SGHTA, CDR2 FQGNSA. V was trimmed by 5 bases and J by 0 bases, leaving 11 bases between them. This CDR3 contains 15 residues. Drawing the rest from reference TRBV7-2 and TRBJ1-3, the complete variable domain is GAGVSQSPSNKVTEKGKDVELRCDPISGHTALYWYRQSLGQGLEFLIYFQGNSAPDKSGLPSDRFSAERTGGSVSTLTIQRTQQEDSAVYLCASSAQAFSGNTIYFGEGSWLTVV.

The chain recombines TRBV5-1 with TRBJ1-1; maybe TRBD1 (5 bases). This CDR3 has 15 amino acids. Looked up from germline, CDR1 is SGHRS and CDR2 is YFSETQ. V was cut by 2 bases and J by 0 bases, with 11 bases left in between. The CDR3 sequence is CASSFFGTMNTEAFF. The CDR3 region has the DNA TGCGCCAGCAGCTTTTTTGGGACCATGAACACTGAAGCTTTCTTT.

The V gene is TRBV5-6, the J gene TRBJ1-4; D unclear. CDR1 is SGHDT, CDR2 YYEEEE, per germline. Trimming shortened V by 2 bases and J by 2 bases, and 16 bases separated the two germline ends. CDR3 length: 17 amino acids. This CDR3 is CASSFQGWERTNEKLFF. For the CDR3, the DNA is TGTGCCAGCAGCTTTCAAGGTTGGGAGCGTACTAATGAAAAACTGTTTTTT. The entire variable domain, with the rest obtained from reference TRBV5-6 and TRBJ1-4, is as follows: DAGVTQSPTHLIKTRGQQVTLRCSPKSGHDTVSWYQQALGQGPQFIFQYYEEEERQRGNFPDRFSGHQFPNYSSELNVNALLLGDSALYLCASSFQGWERTNEKLFFGSGTQLSVL.

The rearrangement joins TRBV4-1 to TRBJ2-1, with TRBD2 matching 8 bases. V lost 0 bases and J lost 9; bases outside the gene matches: 10. Germline lookup yields CDR1 MGHRA and CDR2 YSYEKL. This CDR3 spans 16 amino acids. The CDR3 sequence: CASSQETPGLEGEQFF. The CDR3 region has the DNA TGCGCCAGCAGCCAAGAGACACCGGGACTAGAGGGTGAGCAGTTCTTC.

CDR3 DNA: TGCGCCAGCAGCTTTAAATGGGACAGGAACTCCTACGAGCAGTACTTC. It yields the protein CASSFKWDRNSYEQYF. The chain links TRBV5-1 to TRBJ2-7; TRBD1 matches at 8 bases. The germline gives CDR1 SGHRS, CDR2 YFSETQ. With V trimmed by 2 bases and J by 0 bases, 7 bases remained unmatched. The CDR3 is 16 residues long.

The chain joins TRBV15 to TRBJ1-3; 8 nucleotides agree with TRBD1. Germline V gives CDR1 LNHNV, CDR2 YYDKDF (reference sequence). Trimming took 2 bases from V and 0 from J; bases not matched to a gene: 6. The CDR3 has 17 amino acids. CDR3 coding DNA: TGTGCCACCAGCAGAAACCCGACAGGGGACTCTGGAAACACCATATATTTT. It specifies CATSRNPTGDSGNTIYF.

V is TRBV4-1 and J is TRBJ1-4; D gene uncertain. Germline CDR1 reads MGHRA; CDR2 reads YSYEKL. The V and J ends lost 2 bases and 0 bases respectively, with 7 bases between them. This CDR3 has 15 residues. CDR3 coding DNA: TGCGCCAGCAGCCAAAGGACCGCAACTAATGAAAAACTGTTTTTT. Translating gives CASSQRTATNEKLFF.

The chain links TRBV4-1 to TRBJ2-1, with D possibly matching TRBD2 (6 bases). From germline, CDR1 is MGHRA and CDR2 YSYEKL. V was shortened by 2 bases and J by 0 bases, with 8 bases between the two germline ends. The CDR3 length is 15 residues. The CDR3 DNA reads as TGCGCCAGCAGCCAATTGACTAGCTCCTACAATGAGCAGTTCTTC. This encodes CASSQLTSSYNEQFF.

The chain employs TRBV28 and TRBJ2-3, with D maybe TRBD2 (5 bases). V was shortened by 2 bases and J by 2 bases, with 11 bases between the two germline ends. CDR1 is MDHEN, CDR2 SYDVKM, per germline. The length of the CDR3 is 15 residues. As DNA, the CDR3 is TGTGCCAGCAGTTTAGTGGCGGGTATCACAGATACGCAGTATTTT. The encoded protein is CASSLVAGITDTQYF.

The V call is TRBV2, the J call TRBJ2-1; D may be TRBD1 (6 bases). The CDR3 consists of 17 residues. The germline V gene encodes CDR1 SNHLY and CDR2 FYNNEI. Trimming stripped 6 bases from V and 4 bases from J, with 22 bases between. Here the CDR3 DNA reads TGTGCCAGCAGCGCGGATAAGACCGGGACACTTTACAATGAGCAGTTCTTC. Residues: CASSADKTGTLYNEQFF. The whole variable domain, filled in from reference TRBV2 and TRBJ2-1, reads EPEVTQTPSHQVTQMGQEVILRCVPISNHLYFYWYRQILGQKVEFLVSFYNNEISEKSEIFDDQFSVERPDGSNFTLKIRSTKLEDSAMYFCASSADKTGTLYNEQFFGPGTRLTVL.

This clone showed up just once. This sequence joins TRBV27 and TRBJ2-1, with D uncertain. Per the germline V gene, CDR1 is MNHEY and CDR2 is SMNVEV (reference sequence). The V end lost 2 bases, the J end lost 12 bases, and 17 bases lay between the germline ends. This CDR3 comprises 14 residues. In DNA, the CDR3 is TGTGCCAGCAGTTTAAGGTCATTCCCCGCCGGGCAGTTCTTC. It translates to CASSLRSFPAGQFF.

The chain combines TRBV11-3 with TRBJ2-7; D gene unclear. The germline CDR1 and CDR2 sequences are SGHNT and YENEEA. The V end lost 2 bases, the J end lost 2 bases, and 10 bases lay between the germline ends. This CDR3 is built from 14 residues. The DNA of the CDR3 is TGTGCCAGCAGCTTAACACCCTCGGCCTACGAGCAGTACTTC. Its protein product is CASSLTPSAYEQYF.